These 15 T cell receptor beta chains share one sample of origin, sequenced in a study of T cells after yellow fever vaccination. MiXCR, run by TCRdb on the 5' RACE reads, gives a single entry per CDR3 protein. The sample yields under 350,000 distinct CDR3 sequences, 4.1% seen once. The sample was PBMCs, taken 5 days after the yellow fever booster vaccination. These receptors came from a young man who received the YFV17D yellow fever vaccine.

This clonotype was observed a handful of times. This chain connects TRBV29-1 to TRBJ2-5; D is perhaps TRBD1 (6 bases). The V end was cut by 4 bases, the J end by 3 bases, with 9 bases between. Per the germline V gene, CDR1 is SQVTM and CDR2 is ANQGSEA. CDR3 length equals 12 residues. CDR3 sequence (DNA): TGCAGCGTTGGCGGACAGAAAGAGACCCAGTACTTC. This sequence encodes CSVGGQKETQYF.

This clonotype came up a few times. The chain combines TRBV5-4 with TRBJ2-2, with a tentative D call TRBD1 (5 bases). CDR3 length equals 15 residues. Germline V CDR1 and CDR2: SGHNT, YYREEE (reference sequence). V lost 4 bases and J lost 2, with 12 bases in between. This chain's CDR3 is CASSPQGINTGELFF. CDR3 coding DNA: TGTGCCAGCAGCCCCCAGGGAATAAACACCGGGGAGCTGTTTTTT. Combining the CDR3 with reference TRBV5-4 and TRBJ2-2 gives the whole variable domain ETGVTQSPTHLIKTRGQQVTLRCSSQSGHNTVSWYQQALGQGPQFIFQYYREEENGRGNFPPRFSGLQFPNYSSELNVNALELDDSALYLCASSPQGINTGELFFGEGSRLTVL.

The gene calls are TRBV5-1 and TRBJ2-5; 8 bases align to TRBD1. This CDR3 spans 14 amino acids. CDR1 and CDR2 (germline): SGHRS, YFSETQ. V shed 6 bases, J shed 5 bases, and the junction held 9 bases outside the gene matches. The CDR3 is CASNLDRAGETQYF. The DNA of the CDR3 is TGCGCCAGCAATCTGGACAGGGCGGGGGAGACCCAGTACTTC.

This chain connects TRBV6-6 to TRBJ1-2; D ambiguous. V lost 6 bases and J 4 bases, leaving 12 bases between the germline ends. Germline CDR1 reads MNHNY; CDR2 reads SVGAGI (reference sequence). The CDR3 consists of 13 residues. The CDR3 DNA sequence: TGTGCCAGCAGAACAGACGGCCTCTATGGCTACACCTTC. This gives the protein CASRTDGLYGYTF.

This clonotype has at least ten counts. The chain is built from TRBV28 and TRBJ2-5, with TRBD1 identical over 9 bases. Germline CDR1 reads MDHEN; CDR2 reads SYDVKM. The CDR3 is 17 amino acids. The J segment lost 5 bases and the V segment lost 6 bases, leaving 16 bases of the junction unmatched. CDR3 sequence (DNA): TGTGCCAGCAGCTCCCCCCTGGGGGGACAGGGTGGGGAGACCCAGTACTTC. Residues: CASSSPLGGQGGETQYF.

V usage is TRBV5-4 and J usage is TRBJ2-2; 8 bases are shared with TRBD2. Germline V CDR1 and CDR2: SGHNT, YYREEE (reference sequence). The CDR3 is 16 residues long. J was trimmed by 5 bases and V by 0 bases; bases with no gene match: 6. The CDR3: CASSLDGGGRTGELFF. The CDR3, as DNA: TGTGCCAGCAGCTTGGACGGCGGGGGGCGGACCGGGGAGCTGTTTTTT. The variable domain in full, with the rest retrieved from reference TRBV5-4 and TRBJ2-2, is ETGVTQSPTHLIKTRGQQVTLRCSSQSGHNTVSWYQQALGQGPQFIFQYYREEENGRGNFPPRFSGLQFPNYSSELNVNALELDDSALYLCASSLDGGGRTGELFFGEGSRLTVL.

This clonotype was counted only a few times. The V and J genes are TRBV5-5 and TRBJ2-1, with D perhaps matching TRBD2 (6 bases). Trimming pared 2 bases from V and 9 bases from J, leaving 15 bases between. The CDR3 consists of 14 residues. Germline lookup yields CDR1 SGHKS and CDR2 YYEKEE (reference sequence). The CDR3 DNA sequence: TGTGCCAGCAGCTTATTCTCGGGGGAAGGTGAGCAGTTCTTC. This translates into CASSLFSGEGEQFF.

This clonotype came up a few times. The CDR3 sequence: CASKLLSSYNEQFF. For the CDR3, the DNA is TGTGCCAGCAAGCTATTGAGCTCCTACAATGAGCAGTTCTTC. The chain couples TRBV2 to TRBJ2-1; D is undetermined. V dropped 7 bases and J dropped 0 bases, with 10 bases sitting between them. This CDR3 has 14 residues. From germline, CDR1 is SNHLY and CDR2 FYNNEI.

The V gene is TRBV6-2 or TRBV6-3, the J gene TRBJ2-3, with D possibly matching TRBD1 (6 bases). This CDR3 is 15 amino acids long. The V end was cut by 6 bases, the J end by 2 bases, with 15 bases between. Germline lookup yields CDR1 MNHEY and CDR2 SVGEGT. CDR3: CASRDQGTLTDTQYF. The CDR3 region has the DNA TGTGCCAGCAGAGACCAGGGGACCCTCACAGATACGCAGTATTTT.

This chain links TRBV7-6 with TRBJ2-2; TRBD2 is a possible D gene (5 bases). Between the trimmed V and J ends, which lost 2 bases and 4 bases, there was a span of 8 bases. The CDR3 consists of 14 residues. The germline gives CDR1 SGHVS, CDR2 FNYEAQ. CDR3 region: CASSLMGSTGELFF. In nucleotides, the CDR3 is TGTGCCAGCAGCTTAATGGGGAGCACCGGGGAGCTGTTTTTT.

This clonotype was recorded many times. The chain joins TRBV5-1 to TRBJ2-1; tentative D call: TRBD2 (7 bases). The germline gives CDR1 SGHRS, CDR2 YFSETQ. The CDR3 loop spans 17 amino acids. Trimming left V 3 bases short and J 0 bases short, with 16 bases between. The CDR3 DNA reads TGCGCCAGCAGCTCCAAAGGGGGGGGGAGCTCCTACAATGAGCAGTTCTTC. Translation gives CASSSKGGGSSYNEQFF.

This clonotype was counted only a few times. For the CDR3, the DNA is TGCAGTGCTAAGTGGGCTCTGACCTCCTACAATGAGCAGTTCTTC. The encoded protein is CSAKWALTSYNEQFF. The rearrangement uses TRBV20-1 and TRBJ2-1; D gene ambiguous. The germline V gene has CDR1 DFQATT and CDR2 SNEGSKA (reference sequence). Trimming took 4 bases from V and 0 from J, leaving 13 bases between them. The CDR3 runs to 15 residues.

The rearrangement uses TRBV20-1 and TRBJ1-5; TRBD1 matches at 7 bases. The CDR3 sequence is 15 residues long. The V gene end was trimmed by 4 bases and the J gene end by 8 bases; junction bases not matched to a gene: 14. CDR1 is DFQATT and CDR2 is SNEGSKA in the germline V gene (reference sequence). The CDR3 nucleotides read TGCAGTGCTACCCCCCCCACAGGGGCGAGGAAGCCCCAGCATTTT. Protein product: CSATPPTGARKPQHF.

This clonotype was detected a few times. The chain combines TRBV24-1 with TRBJ2-2, with 8 bases lining up with TRBD1. Germline V gene lookup returns CDR1 KGHDR and CDR2 SFDVKD. CDR3 length: 16 amino acids. The ends lost 3 bases at V and 2 bases at J; junction bases unmatched: 4. CDR3 in amino acids: CATSDPDRVNTGELFF. The CDR3 DNA reads as TGTGCCACCAGTGATCCGGACAGGGTAAACACCGGGGAGCTGTTTTTT.

This clonotype has ten or more counts. The chain couples TRBV10-3 to TRBJ1-1, with TRBD1 matching 12 bases. After removal of 0 bases from V and 1 base from J, the junction contained 6 bases not matched to a gene. Germline V gene sequence: CDR1 ENHRY, CDR2 SYGVKD. The CDR3 totals 18 residues. Here the CDR3 reads CAISESSGQGARNTEAFF. CDR3 nucleotides: TGTGCCATCAGTGAGTCGTCGGGACAGGGGGCTCGGAACACTGAAGCTTTCTTT.